What follows are 29 T cell receptor beta chains derived from one specimen sequenced in a study of CXCR3-negative and CXCR3-positive naive CD8 T cells. Points from the study as a whole: CXCR3-positive naive cells carried more hydrophobic TRB CDR3s than CXCR3-negative ones.

UMI-labeled 5' RACE TRB cDNA libraries were prepared from the cells. TCRdb re-called the 5' RACE reads and catalogs CDR3 proteins one per entry, DNA excluded. This sample's table reports 150,000 to 180,000 distinct CDR3 sequences. Their antigens are not known. The sequenced sample consisted of naive CXCR3+ CD8+ T cells from blood. Sample subset: CD45RO-CCR7+CD27+CD95- naive CD8+ T cells expressing CXCR3 (TNR3+). The receptors were gathered from a human donor in good health. Some clones in this sample may be carry-over from other donors' samples.

The V gene is TRBV20-1, the J gene TRBJ2-7. Germline values: CDR1 DFQATT, CDR2 SNEGSKA (reference sequence). There are 12 residues in the CDR3. CDR3: CSARERTYEQYF.

The rearrangement links TRBV6-5 to TRBJ2-7; absent DNA, TCRdb's TRBD2 call cannot be checked. Looked up from germline, CDR1 is MNHEY and CDR2 is SVGAGI. The CDR3 is made up of 19 amino acids. The CDR3 protein is CASSSFTPGPERLSYEQYF.

The genes are TRBV11-2 and TRBJ2-7. The germline CDR1 and CDR2 sequences are SGHAT and FQNNGV. CDR3 length: 15 amino acids. CDR3: CASSLDRGWGYEQYF.

This rearrangement joins TRBV6-2 or TRBV6-3 to TRBJ2-7; TCRdb proposes TRBD2, but this gene call is untestable without DNA. CDR1 is MNHEY and CDR2 is SVGEGT in the germline V gene. The length of the CDR3 is 16 residues. The CDR3: CASNWLGLAGTYEQYF.

The rearrangement joins TRBV29-1 to TRBJ2-7; TCRdb outputs TRBD2, but without DNA this stays unchecked. The CDR3 covers 12 residues. Germline V CDR1 and CDR2: SQVTM, ANQGSEA. Here the CDR3 reads CSIGTGDYEQYF.

The rearrangement links TRBV14 to TRBJ2-7. Germline lookup yields CDR1 SGHDN and CDR2 FVKESK. The length of the CDR3 is 14 residues. The CDR3 spells CASSSPTSPYEQYF. Full variable domain (outside the CDR3, taken from reference TRBV14 and TRBJ2-7): EAGVTQFPSHSVIEKGQTVTLRCDPISGHDNLYWYRRVMGKEIKFLLHFVKESKQDESGMPNNRFLAERTGGTYSTLKVQPAELEDSGVYFCASSSPTSPYEQYFGPGTRLTVT.

V and J are TRBV29-1 and TRBJ1-1. Germline loops: CDR1 SQVTM, CDR2 ANQGSEA. This CDR3 spans 13 amino acids. This CDR3 is CSVLLGENTEAFF.

The chain couples TRBV28 to TRBJ2-1. The CDR3 covers 15 residues. Germline V gene lookup returns CDR1 MDHEN and CDR2 SYDVKM. The CDR3 loop reads CASRYGLSSYNEQFF.

V and J are TRBV27 and TRBJ2-2; TCRdb's D call of TRBD1 is untestable without DNA. Germline V gene sequence: CDR1 MNHEY, CDR2 SMNVEV (reference sequence). The CDR3 is made up of 14 amino acids. This CDR3 is CASSLPGGTGELFF.

The chain is built from TRBV7-8 and TRBJ2-1; the D gene TCRdb calls, TRBD1, cannot be checked with no DNA. There are 15 residues in the CDR3. The germline V gene encodes CDR1 SGHVS and CDR2 FQNEAQ. CDR3 amino acids: CASSLAGDPSREQFF.

The gene calls are TRBV28 and TRBJ2-1; TCRdb indicates TRBD2, and absent DNA this call remains unverified. Per the germline V gene, CDR1 is MDHEN and CDR2 is SYDVKM. This CDR3 has 18 amino acids. CDR3 protein: CASSSSLAGGHQYNEQFF. Using reference TRBV28 and TRBJ2-1 for the parts outside the CDR3, the full variable domain is DVKVTQSSRYLVKRTGEKVFLECVQDMDHENMFWYRQDPGLGLRLIYFSYDVKMKEKGDIPEGYSVSREKKERFSLILESASTNQTSMYLCASSSSLAGGHQYNEQFFGPGTRLTVL.

The V gene is TRBV21-1, the J gene TRBJ2-7; no DNA is available, so the TRBD2 call from TCRdb remains unchecked. TRBV21-1 is shown as a pseudogene. There are 19 residues in the CDR3. CDR3 sequence: CASSKGLAGARTRSYEQYF.

This chain connects TRBV7-9 to TRBJ1-2. The CDR3 runs to 14 residues. The germline CDR1 and CDR2 sequences are SEHNR and FQNEAQ (reference sequence). CDR3 protein: CASSLDPGPDGYTF.

V usage is TRBV4-1 and J usage is TRBJ1-2. The length of the CDR3 is 15 residues. In germline, CDR1 is MGHRA, CDR2 YSYEKL. CDR3 amino acids: CASSQDTELGNGYTF.

The chain uses TRBV25-1 and TRBJ1-5; TCRdb lists TRBD1, though no DNA is available to test this call. The CDR3 loop spans 14 amino acids. Germline lookup yields CDR1 MGHDK and CDR2 SYGVNS. Here the CDR3 reads CASSERGESQPQHF. The full variable domain, with the rest looked up from reference TRBV25-1 and TRBJ1-5, is EADIYQTPRYLVIGTGKKITLECSQTMGHDKMYWYQQDPGMELHLIHYSYGVNSTEKGDLSSESTVSRIRTEHFPLTLESARPSHTSQYLCASSERGESQPQHFGDGTRLSIL.

The CDR3 protein is CASSRGQGAVRGTEAFF. The J gene is TRBJ1-1, the V gene TRBV4-1; TCRdb calls TRBD1, which cannot be checked without DNA. CDR1 is MGHRA and CDR2 is YSYEKL in the germline V gene. This CDR3 is built from 17 residues.

CDR3 amino acids: CASRSRGQGMVYGYTF. This chain connects TRBV6-6 to TRBJ1-2; without DNA, the TCRdb call of TRBD1 cannot be checked. Germline CDR1 is MNHNY and CDR2 is SVGAGI (reference sequence). The CDR3 totals 16 residues.

The V and J genes are TRBV28 and TRBJ1-2; TCRdb returns TRBD1, unconfirmable since there is no DNA. CDR3 length: 15 residues. Germline V lookup: CDR1 MDHEN, CDR2 SYDVKM. The CDR3 loop reads CASSTGTGGYYGYTF.

The chain combines TRBV15 with TRBJ2-5. The germline gives CDR1 LNHNV, CDR2 YYDKDF (reference sequence). The CDR3 length is 13 residues. The CDR3 loop is CATSLRSGETQYF.

This sequence joins TRBV6-6 and TRBJ1-2; TCRdb proposes TRBD1, but this gene call is untestable without DNA. CDR3 length: 18 residues. The V gene's germline CDR1 is MNHNY and CDR2 SVGAGI (reference sequence). This chain's CDR3 is CASSASTGLEPSNYGYTF.

This chain's CDR3 is CASSQSLNQPQHF. V and J are TRBV4-1 and TRBJ1-5. Germline lookup yields CDR1 MGHRA and CDR2 YSYEKL. This CDR3 is 13 amino acids long.

The rearrangement uses TRBV27 and TRBJ1-5; TCRdb indicates TRBD1, and absent DNA this call remains unverified. The V gene's germline CDR1 is MNHEY and CDR2 SMNVEV (reference sequence). The length of the CDR3 is 15 residues. The CDR3 region is CASRNTGSGNQPQHF.

The J gene is TRBJ2-3, the V gene TRBV7-6; there is no DNA to check the TCRdb D call of TRBD1. The CDR3 is 14 residues long. Looked up from germline, CDR1 is SGHVS and CDR2 is FNYEAQ. The CDR3 region is CASSYRQAQDTQYF. The full variable domain, rest sourced from reference TRBV7-6 and TRBJ2-3, is GAGVSQSPRYKVTKRGQDVALRCDPISGHVSLYWYRQALGQGPEFLTYFNYEAQQDKSGLPNDRFSAERPEGSISTLTIQRTEQRDSAMYRCASSYRQAQDTQYFGPGTRLTVL.

The chain links TRBV28 to TRBJ2-5. This CDR3 has 13 residues. Germline CDR1 and CDR2: MDHEN and SYDVKM. This CDR3 reads CASSSSGEETQYF.

The rearrangement links TRBV15 to TRBJ2-1; TCRdb picks TRBD2, but there is no DNA to check that call. Germline-derived CDR1 and CDR2 are LNHNV and YYDKDF (reference sequence). This CDR3 contains 16 residues. CDR3 loop: CATSSPLEESYNEQFF. Based on the CDR3 plus reference TRBV15 and TRBJ2-1, the full variable domain is DAMVIQNPRYQVTQFGKPVTLSCSQTLNHNVMYWYQQKSSQAPKLLFHYYDKDFNNEADTPDNFQSRRPNTSFCFLDIRSPGLGDTAMYLCATSSPLEESYNEQFFGPGTRLTVL.

The CDR3 is CASSLARRGTEAFF. The J gene is TRBJ1-1, the V gene TRBV19; TCRdb's D call, TRBD1, is unchecked because there is no DNA. The V gene's germline CDR1 is LNHDA and CDR2 SQIVND (reference sequence). The CDR3 is made up of 14 amino acids.

The chain joins TRBV28 to TRBJ2-5. CDR1 is MDHEN and CDR2 is SYDVKM in the germline V gene. The CDR3 runs 14 residues. CDR3 protein: CASSLVDGQETQYF.

The chain employs TRBV3-1 and TRBJ2-7; the TCRdb call, TRBD2, lacks DNA for checking. The V gene's germline CDR1 is LGHDT and CDR2 YNNKEL (reference sequence). The CDR3 contains 14 residues. The CDR3: CASSWTSGPMEQYF.

The CDR3 spells CASSLLGLAGASNTGELFF. This rearrangement joins TRBV28 to TRBJ2-2; TCRdb proposes TRBD2, but this gene call is untestable without DNA. This CDR3 contains 19 residues. The germline gives CDR1 MDHEN, CDR2 SYDVKM. The entire variable domain, with the rest obtained from reference TRBV28 and TRBJ2-2, is as follows: DVKVTQSSRYLVKRTGEKVFLECVQDMDHENMFWYRQDPGLGLRLIYFSYDVKMKEKGDIPEGYSVSREKKERFSLILESASTNQTSMYLCASSLLGLAGASNTGELFFGEGSRLTVL.